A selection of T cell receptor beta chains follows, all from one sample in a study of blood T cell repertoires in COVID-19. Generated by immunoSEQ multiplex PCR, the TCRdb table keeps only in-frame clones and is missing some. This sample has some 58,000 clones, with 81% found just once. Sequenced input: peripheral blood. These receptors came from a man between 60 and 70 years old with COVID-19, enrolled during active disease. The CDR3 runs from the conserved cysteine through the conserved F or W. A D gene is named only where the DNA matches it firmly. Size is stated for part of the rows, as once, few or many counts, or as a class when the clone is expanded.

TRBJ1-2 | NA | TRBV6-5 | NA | CATEGGSGYTF | TGTGCCACCGAGGGAGGGAGCGGCTACACCTTC
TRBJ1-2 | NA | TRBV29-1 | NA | CSAGFGGSVFYGYTF | TGCAGCGCTGGGTTCGGGGGAAGCGTCTTCTATGGCTACACCTTC
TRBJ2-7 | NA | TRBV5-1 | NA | CASSLIPVYEQYF | TGCGCCAGCAGCTTGATTCCCGTCTACGAGCAGTACTTC
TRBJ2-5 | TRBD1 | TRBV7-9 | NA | CASSLQGAGETQYF | TGTGCCAGCAGCTTACAGGGGGCTGGAGAGACCCAGTACTTC
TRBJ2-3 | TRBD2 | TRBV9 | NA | CASSVDSGGGIDTQYF | TGTGCCAGCAGCGTAGACAGCGGGGGTGGTATAGATACGCAGTATTTT
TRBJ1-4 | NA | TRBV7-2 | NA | CASRYRDEKLFF | TGTGCCAGCAGATACAGGGACGAAAAACTGTTTTTT
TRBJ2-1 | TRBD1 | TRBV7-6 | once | CASRAGTGTGNEQFF | TGTGCCAGCAGGGCCGGGACAGGGACGGGGAATGAGCAGTTCTTC
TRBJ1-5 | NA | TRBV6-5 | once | CASRDGGSAKPQHF | TGTGCCAGCAGAGACGGGGGGTCGGCGAAGCCCCAGCATTTT
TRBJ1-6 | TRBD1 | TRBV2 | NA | CASSLSGQGQQNSPLHF | TGTGCCAGCAGCCTGTCGGGACAGGGCCAACAGAATTCACCCCTCCACTTT
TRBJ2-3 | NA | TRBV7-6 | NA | CASSPRGSSTDTQYF | TGTGCCAGCAGCCCACGAGGAAGTAGCACAGATACGCAGTATTTT
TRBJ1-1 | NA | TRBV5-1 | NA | CASSITQGSPNTEAFF | TGCGCCAGCAGCATTACTCAGGGGTCACCGAACACTGAAGCTTTCTTT
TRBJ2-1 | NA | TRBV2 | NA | CASSDDLAQAQFF | TGTGCCAGCAGTGACGACCTAGCCCAGGCGCAGTTCTTC
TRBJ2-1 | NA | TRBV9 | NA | CASSDLANEQFF | TGTGCCAGCAGCGACCTAGCGAATGAGCAGTTCTTC
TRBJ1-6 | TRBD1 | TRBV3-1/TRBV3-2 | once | CASSQVPTGSSYNSPLHF | TGTGCCAGCAGCCAAGTCCCGACAGGGAGCTCCTATAATTCACCCCTCCACTTT